This TCR beta chain emerged from a study of T cell clusters in autoimmune cytopenias. Study details: The median distinct TRB clonotype count was 2,000 to 2,500 per sample, from a median around 49,000 reads.

Multiplex touch-down PCR amplified TRB using TRB-A and TRB-B pools in one tube. TCRdb derives one entry per CDR3 protein from the multiplex PCR reads, leaving out DNA. In total, the table holds several thousand distinct CDR3 sequences. The CDR3 length is 14 residues. CDR1 is SGHKS and CDR2 is YYEKEE in the germline V gene (reference sequence). TRB was amplified from around 0.25 ug of peripheral blood genomic DNA per sample. In addition, the sample was reused for a study of T cell repertoires in aging, cancer and after chemotherapy. That study reports: Healthy donors lost TCR diversity with age mainly through richness, cancer patients through richness and evenness.

The specimen sequenced was peripheral blood. J is TRBJ2-5 and V is TRBV5-5. The clonotype was recovered from a human donor in good health. CDR3 in amino acids: CASSSTPNQETQYF.